Listed below are T cell receptor beta chains from one sample, sequenced in a study of blood T cell repertoires in COVID-19. Clones were sequenced by immunoSEQ multiplex PCR, and TCRdb holds only the in-frame ones, with some missing. The data show 90,000 to 100,000 clones, 75% to 85% seen once. The specimen sequenced was peripheral blood. The receptors here all came from a man aged 55-75 years with acute or convalescent COVID-19. Each CDR3 is given with its conserved first and last residue. D genes are given only for firm matches. Size is omitted from some rows. Given values are once, few, many or a class for expanded clones.

j_gene	abundance	d_gene	v_gene	CDR3nt	CDR3aa
TRBJ2-7	NA	NA	TRBV9	TGTGCCAGCAGCGTAGGTAGTATCGGGGGCGAGCAGTACTTC	CASSVGSIGGEQYF
TRBJ2-6	once	NA	TRBV30	TGTGCCTTAATGGGGGGTAGCTCTGGGGCCAACGTCCTGACTTTC	CALMGGSSGANVLTF
TRBJ1-2	few	TRBD1	TRBV7-9	TGTGCCAGCAGCTTAGTTGGGACAGGGTTTCAAGGCTACACCTTC	CASSLVGTGFQGYTF
TRBJ2-2	NA	NA	TRBV18	TGTGCCAGCTCACCAGAGACAGTGACCGGGGAGCTGTTTTTT	CASSPETVTGELFF
TRBJ1-4	NA	NA	TRBV15	TGTGCCACCAGCAGAGTCCCACGGACTAATGAAAAACTGTTTTTT	CATSRVPRTNEKLFF
TRBJ1-1	NA	TRBD1	TRBV11-2	TGTGCCAGCAGCTTAGTGAGGGGGCGCGGGACTGAAGCTTTCTTT	CASSLVRGRGTEAFF
TRBJ1-5	few	NA	TRBV6-5	TGTGCCAGCAGTTACTCGATAGGAGGTCAGCCCCAGCATTTT	CASSYSIGGQPQHF
TRBJ1-5	NA	NA	TRBV6-1	TGTGCCAGCAGTGAAAGGTGGTCGACAGAACAGCCCCAGCATTTT	CASSERWSTEQPQHF
TRBJ1-2	NA	NA	TRBV19	TGTGCCAGTAGTAGGGACACATCGCTTTATGGCTACACCTTC	CASSRDTSLYGYTF
TRBJ1-2	few	NA	TRBV5-1	TGCGCCAGCAGCCGTTCCCCCGGGACACAGTATGGCTACACCTTC	CASSRSPGTQYGYTF
TRBJ2-3	NA	TRBD2	TRBV5-1	TGCGCCAGCAGCCAATCTAGCGGATCCACAGATACGCAGTATTTT	CASSQSSGSTDTQYF
TRBJ1-2	NA	TRBD1	TRBV9	TGTGCCAGCAGCGTAGGGACAGGGCGTATGGTGGGCTACACCTTC	CASSVGTGRMVGYTF
TRBJ1-1	NA	TRBD1	TRBV9	TGTGCCAGCAGCCCTCGACAGGGTATTACTGAAGCTTTCTTT	CASSPRQGITEAFF
TRBJ2-1	NA	NA	TRBV7-9	TGTGCCAGCAGCTTAGGGGCAGGGTTTTGGGATGAGCAGTTCTTC	CASSLGAGFWDEQFF
TRBJ1-5	NA	TRBD1	TRBV30	TGTGCCTGGAGCGGCCGACAGGGGGTCAATCAGCCCCAGCATTTT	CAWSGRQGVNQPQHF
TRBJ2-2	NA	NA	TRBV9	TGTGCCAGCAGCGTAGTCGGGAACACCGGGGAGCTGTTTTTT	CASSVVGNTGELFF
TRBJ1-5	NA	NA	TRBV7-9	TGTGCCAGCAGCTTAGGAGGGGGGGCTAGTCAGCCCCAGCATTTT	CASSLGGGASQPQHF
TRBJ2-5	NA	TRBD1	TRBV19	TGTGCCAGTAGTTTCACAGGGGGAGAGACCCAGTACTTC	CASSFTGGETQYF
TRBJ2-3	NA	NA	TRBV5-8	TGTGCCAGCAGCTTGGCCAGGGTGAGCACAGATACGCAGTATTTT	CASSLARVSTDTQYF
TRBJ1-5	NA	TRBD1	TRBV6-2/TRBV6-3	TGTGCCAGCAGTACAGGGGGCGCGGGCAATCAGCCCCAGCATTTT	CASSTGGAGNQPQHF
TRBJ1-5	NA	NA	TRBV28	TGTGCCAGCAGTTTCGGGGGAGGCCGGCCCCGTCCCCAGCATTTT	CASSFGGGRPRPQHF
TRBJ1-2	NA	TRBD1	TRBV4-2	TGTGCCAGCAGCCAACTTGGGACAGGGCTTTACTATGGCTACACCTTC	CASSQLGTGLYYGYTF
TRBJ1-1	NA	NA	TRBV19	TGTGCCAGTGGACAGCAGAATCTTGAAGCTTTCTTT	CASGQQNLEAFF
TRBJ1-4	NA	NA	TRBV14	TGTGCCAGCAGCCAATTGGGGGCTAGAGAAAAACTGTTTTTT	CASSQLGAREKLFF
TRBJ1-3	few	NA	TRBV19	TGTGCCAGTAGTATAGATGCCACAGGTCGGGGAAACACCATATATTTT	CASSIDATGRGNTIYF
TRBJ2-7	NA	TRBD1	TRBV7-8	TGTGCCAGCAGCGAGAGACAGGGGCTCGAGCAGTACTTC	CASSERQGLEQYF
TRBJ1-6	NA	TRBD1	TRBV18	TGTGCCAGCTCACGTTTAAGCAGGGGGCTAAGGGATTCACCCCTCCACTTT	CASSRLSRGLRDSPLHF
TRBJ1-2	NA	TRBD1	TRBV5-8	TGTGCCAGCAGCTTGGCGCGGGGACAGGTCGAAAACTATGGCTACACCTTC	CASSLARGQVENYGYTF
TRBJ2-7	few	TRBD1	TRBV28	TGTGCCAGCAGACGGACAGGGAGCTACGAGCAGTACTTC	CASRRTGSYEQYF
TRBJ1-1	NA	NA	TRBV6-5	TGTGCCAGCAGAACTCAGGGCCTGAACACTGAAGCTTTCTTT	CASRTQGLNTEAFF
TRBJ1-3	NA	NA	TRBV4-3	TGCGCCAGCAGCCAAGATCTTCGACTGATCTCTGGAAACACCATATATTTT	CASSQDLRLISGNTIYF
TRBJ1-5	once	NA	TRBV18	TGTGCCAGCTCACCAAGCCGGGGGGAGAATCAGCCCCAGCATTTT	CASSPSRGENQPQHF
TRBJ1-2	NA	NA	TRBV2	TGTGCCAGCAGTGGCGCCAGGGGAAACTATGGCTACACCTTC	CASSGARGNYGYTF
TRBJ1-2	NA	NA	TRBV2	TGTGCCAGCACCTCCGGGTTTGGCTACACCTTC	CASTSGFGYTF
TRBJ2-7	NA	NA	TRBV9	TGTGCCAGCAGCGGAGGAGGGGCGGGGGCCGAGCAGTACTTC	CASSGGGAGAEQYF
TRBJ2-7	NA	TRBD2	TRBV18	TGTGCCAGCTCACCGGCGGGGGGTAACGAGCAGTACTTC	CASSPAGGNEQYF
TRBJ1-4	NA	NA	TRBV29-1	TGCAGCGTTGAGGGGAGAGGGGAAAAACTGTTTTTT	CSVEGRGEKLFF
TRBJ2-1	NA	NA	TRBV2	TGTGCCAGCAATCCGGGGAAACCGACGGCTTACAATGAGCAGTTCTTC	CASNPGKPTAYNEQFF
TRBJ1-2	NA	NA	TRBV2	TGTGCCAGCAGTGCCCGGACAGTGCCCTCCGGCTACACCTTC	CASSARTVPSGYTF
TRBJ1-5	NA	NA	TRBV19	TGTGCCAGTAGTATACCTCGGGACATCGAAAACGCCGATCAGCCCCAGCATTTT	CASSIPRDIENADQPQHF
TRBJ2-1	few	TRBD1	TRBV5-1	TGCGCCAGCAGCTTACAGGGGGCGGCCTACAATGAGCAGTTCTTC	CASSLQGAAYNEQFF
TRBJ1-1	NA	NA	TRBV20-1	TGCAGTGCTAGTTCTCAGGGTACTGAAGCTTTCTTT	CSASSQGTEAFF
TRBJ2-1	NA	NA	TRBV5-1	TGCGCCAGCAGCTTGGACAGAGACATTCCCTTTTACAATGAGCAGTTCTTC	CASSLDRDIPFYNEQFF
TRBJ2-1	NA	TRBD2	TRBV3-1/TRBV3-2	TGTGCCAGCAGCCAAAGGGGGACTAGCGTTCACAATGAGCAGTTCTTC	CASSQRGTSVHNEQFF
TRBJ1-3	NA	TRBD1	TRBV6-6	TGTGCCAGCAGTTACCCAGGGGGCGGAAACACCATATATTTT	CASSYPGGGNTIYF
TRBJ1-2	few	TRBD1	TRBV5-6	TGTGCCAGCAGCTTGAGAGGACAGGGGGGTACCGCACTCTTCTATGGCTACACCTTC	CASSLRGQGGTALFYGYTF
TRBJ1-2	NA	NA	TRBV18	TGTGCCAGCTCACCCGCGGGACGCTCATCCTATGGCTACACCTTC	CASSPAGRSSYGYTF
TRBJ2-5	once	NA	TRBV15	TGTGCCACCAGCAGAGATCCAGACTTCAAGTTCAAGTACTTC	CATSRDPDFKFKYF
TRBJ1-5	NA	TRBD1	TRBV2	TGTGCCAGCAGCCCCCGGGACAGGGGGAATCAGCCCCAGCATTTT	CASSPRDRGNQPQHF
TRBJ2-3	once	TRBD1	TRBV9	TGTGCCAGCAGCGGAAACAGGGGTACGCAGTATTTT	CASSGNRGTQYF
TRBJ1-3	NA	NA	TRBV3-1/TRBV3-2	TGTGCCAGCAGCCAGGGAGGGCAGCACTCTGGAAACACCATATATTTT	CASSQGGQHSGNTIYF
TRBJ2-2	NA	NA	TRBV11-2	TGTGCCAGCAGCGAGACCGGGGAGCTGTTTTTT	CASSETGELFF
TRBJ1-1	NA	NA	TRBV4-2	TGTGCCAGCAGCCAAGAATTAGGGGTGGACACTGAAGCTTTCTTT	CASSQELGVDTEAFF
TRBJ2-3	once	NA	TRBV5-1	TGCGCCAGCAGCTTTTTCTGGGTCGGGACAGATACGCAGTATTTT	CASSFFWVGTDTQYF
TRBJ2-3	NA	TRBD2	TRBV6-1	TGTGCCAGCAGTGAACAGCTGCTAGCGGGGAGCACAGATACGCAGTATTTT	CASSEQLLAGSTDTQYF
TRBJ2-2	NA	TRBD1	TRBV10-3	TGTGCCACGGGACAGCGCACCGGGGAGCTGTTTTTT	CATGQRTGELFF
TRBJ2-5	NA	NA	TRBV5-1	TGCGCCAGCAGCTTGGGGGGGGACCAAGAGACCCAGTACTTC	CASSLGGDQETQYF
TRBJ2-1	once	NA	TRBV2	TGTGCCAGCAGGGAAAGGTTCGGACGGGAGCCCGACAATGAGCAGTTCTTC	CASRERFGREPDNEQFF
TRBJ1-4	NA	NA	TRBV15	TGTGCCACCAGCAGAGGACAGACCGATGAAAAACTGTTTTTT	CATSRGQTDEKLFF
TRBJ1-2	NA	TRBD1	TRBV18	TGTGCCAGCTCACCACGGGGGGACAGCAACTATGGCTACACCTTC	CASSPRGDSNYGYTF